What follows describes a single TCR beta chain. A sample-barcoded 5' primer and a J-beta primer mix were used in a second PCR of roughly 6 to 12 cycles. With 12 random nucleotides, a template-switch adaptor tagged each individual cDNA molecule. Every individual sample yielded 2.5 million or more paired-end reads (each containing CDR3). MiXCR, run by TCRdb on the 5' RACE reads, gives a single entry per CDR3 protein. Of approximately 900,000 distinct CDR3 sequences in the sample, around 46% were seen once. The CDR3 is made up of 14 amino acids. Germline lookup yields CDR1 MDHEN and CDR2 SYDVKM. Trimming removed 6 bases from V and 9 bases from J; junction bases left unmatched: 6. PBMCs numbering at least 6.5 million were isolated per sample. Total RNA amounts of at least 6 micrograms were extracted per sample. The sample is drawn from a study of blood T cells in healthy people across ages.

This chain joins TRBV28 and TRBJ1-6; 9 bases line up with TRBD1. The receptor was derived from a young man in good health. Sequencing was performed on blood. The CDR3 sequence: CASRPGTGSSPLHF. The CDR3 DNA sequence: TGTGCCAGCAGACCCGGGACAGGGAGTTCACCCCTCCACTTT. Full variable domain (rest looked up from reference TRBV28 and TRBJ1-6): DVKVTQSSRYLVKRTGEKVFLECVQDMDHENMFWYRQDPGLGLRLIYFSYDVKMKEKGDIPEGYSVSREKKERFSLILESASTNQTSMYLCASRPGTGSSPLHFGNGTRLTVT.